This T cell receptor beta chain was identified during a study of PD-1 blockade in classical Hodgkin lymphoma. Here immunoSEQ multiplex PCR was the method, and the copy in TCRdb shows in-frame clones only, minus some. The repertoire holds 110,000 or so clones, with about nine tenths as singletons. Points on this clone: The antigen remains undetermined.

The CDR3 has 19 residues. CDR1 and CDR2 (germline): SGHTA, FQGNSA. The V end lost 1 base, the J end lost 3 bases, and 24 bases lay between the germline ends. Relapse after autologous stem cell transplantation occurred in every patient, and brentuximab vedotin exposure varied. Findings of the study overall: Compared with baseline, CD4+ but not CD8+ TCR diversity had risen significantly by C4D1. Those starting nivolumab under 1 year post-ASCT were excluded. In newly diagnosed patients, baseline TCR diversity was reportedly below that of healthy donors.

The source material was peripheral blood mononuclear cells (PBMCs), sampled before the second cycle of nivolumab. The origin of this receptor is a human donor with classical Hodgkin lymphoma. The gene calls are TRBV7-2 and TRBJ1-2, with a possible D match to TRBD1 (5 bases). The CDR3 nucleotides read TGTGCCAGCAGCTTAGTTTCGGGATTAGGGGCAGCTTCGGACTATGGCTACACCTTC. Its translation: CASSLVSGLGAASDYGYTF.